This TCR beta chain came from a study of cytomegalovirus exposure and HLA in healthy donors. Study results and limitations: Previous analysis showed most TCR beta V segments were productive about 90% or about 30% of the time.

With respect to this clone: The antigen is unknown. The same CDR3 arises from other DNA sequences in this sample as well.

Primers: 60 Vbeta forward and 13 Jbeta reverse. Repertoires were generated with immunoSEQ multiplex PCR, while TCRdb's copy carries only in-frame clones and drops some. The table lists around 150,000 clones, 82% of them singletons, with about 7.4% in the top ten. Specimen: PBMCs. The clonotype originates from a woman between 45 and 65 years old in good health and CMV-seropositive.

CDR3 loop: CASSDRAETQYF. DNA of the CDR3: TGTGCCAGCAGTGACAGGGCGGAGACCCAGTACTTC. This sequence joins TRBV2 and TRBJ2-5, with D possibly matching TRBD1 (5 bases). The CDR3 consists of 12 residues. Between the trimmed V and J ends, which lost 3 bases and 5 bases, there was a span of 7 bases. Germline CDR1 and CDR2: SNHLY and FYNNEI.